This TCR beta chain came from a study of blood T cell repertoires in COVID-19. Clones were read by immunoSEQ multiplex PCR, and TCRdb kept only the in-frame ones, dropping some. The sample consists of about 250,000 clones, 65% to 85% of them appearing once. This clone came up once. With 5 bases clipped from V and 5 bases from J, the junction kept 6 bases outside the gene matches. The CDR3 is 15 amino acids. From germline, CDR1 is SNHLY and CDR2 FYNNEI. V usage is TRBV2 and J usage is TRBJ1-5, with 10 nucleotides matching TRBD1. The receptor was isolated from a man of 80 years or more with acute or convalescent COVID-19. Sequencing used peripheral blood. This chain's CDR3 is CASSQTGGAYQPQHF. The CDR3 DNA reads TGTGCCAGCAGTCAGACAGGGGGCGCATATCAGCCCCAGCATTTT.